The 16 T cell receptor beta chains listed next were all sequenced from one sample in a study of CD8 T cells in Susac syndrome. Reverse transcription of roughly 0.5 to 1 ug RNA used random hexamers. TCRdb reprocessed the immunoSEQ multiplex PCR reads via MiXCR and lists one record per CDR3 protein. Counted here are 250,000 to 300,000 distinct CDR3 sequences, about 85% occurring once; the ten biggest clones make up over 0.1%. The sample comprised CD8+ T cells from PBMCs. All receptors come from a human donor with multiple sclerosis.

The gene calls are TRBV28 and TRBJ2-7, with 10 bases fitting TRBD1. From germline, CDR1 is MDHEN and CDR2 SYDVKM. There are 16 residues in the CDR3. Trimming cost V 7 bases and J 3 bases; bases outside gene matches: 12. CDR3 loop: CASISGRDRGYYEQYF. The CDR3 DNA follows: TGTGCCAGCATAAGTGGCCGGGACAGGGGTTACTACGAGCAGTACTTC.

The genes are TRBV6-1 and TRBJ1-1; 8 nucleotides match TRBD1. V was pared by 2 bases and J by 5 bases, with 10 bases of the junction left unmatched. Germline-derived CDR1 and CDR2 are MNHNS and SASEGT. This CDR3 has 16 amino acids. CDR3 nucleotides: TGTGCCAGCAGTGAAACCAGGACAGGGCAAATTACTGAAGCTTTCTTT. It specifies CASSETRTGQITEAFF.

The chain has TRBV27 and TRBJ2-1, with 8 bases matching TRBD2. The V and J ends lost 0 bases and 4 bases, in that order; junction bases with no gene match: 5. The CDR3 is made up of 16 amino acids. Germline V gene sequence: CDR1 MNHEY, CDR2 SMNVEV (reference sequence). The CDR3 is CASSLSAGGLYNEQFF. The CDR3 region has the DNA TGTGCCAGCAGTTTATCCGCGGGAGGTCTATACAATGAGCAGTTCTTC.

This clonotype showed up just once. V and J are TRBV4-1 and TRBJ2-3; D remains unclear. This CDR3 spans 15 amino acids. Trimming removed 0 bases from V and 2 bases from J, with 9 bases in between. From germline, CDR1 is MGHRA and CDR2 YSYEKL. The CDR3 is CASSQDNRVTDTQYF. Here the CDR3 DNA reads TGCGCCAGCAGCCAAGACAACAGAGTCACAGATACGCAGTATTTT.

V and J are TRBV12-3 or TRBV12-4 and TRBJ1-4; D uncertain. The CDR3 loop spans 14 amino acids. V shed 1 base and J shed 0 bases, with 3 bases lying between them. CDR3 sequence (DNA): TGTGCCAGCAGTTTAGTCTCAACTAATGAAAAACTGTTTTTT. As protein: CASSLVSTNEKLFF.

The rearrangement uses TRBV20-1 and TRBJ2-7, with 9 bases identical to TRBD1. J gave up 3 bases and V 1 base, and 10 bases lay outside the gene matches. The germline V gene has CDR1 DFQATT and CDR2 SNEGSKA (reference sequence). CDR3 length: 16 residues. The CDR3 region has the DNA TGCAGTGCTAGAGTCCCCCGGGACAGGGAGCACTACGAGCAGTACTTC. It specifies CSARVPRDREHYEQYF.

Here the CDR3 reads CASSSTLTSGNWNEQFF. The CDR3 DNA is TGTGCCAGCAGTTCAACCCTGACTAGCGGGAATTGGAATGAGCAGTTCTTC. The J gene is TRBJ2-1, the V gene TRBV28; 11 bases match TRBD2. V lost 4 bases and J lost 7; bases outside the gene matches: 12. The CDR3 totals 17 residues. The germline V gene encodes CDR1 MDHEN and CDR2 SYDVKM. The variable domain in full, with the rest retrieved from reference TRBV28 and TRBJ2-1, is DVKVTQSSRYLVKRTGEKVFLECVQDMDHENMFWYRQDPGLGLRLIYFSYDVKMKEKGDIPEGYSVSREKKERFSLILESASTNQTSMYLCASSSTLTSGNWNEQFFGPGTRLTVL.

V is TRBV27 and J is TRBJ2-7, with 7 bases identical to TRBD1. CDR3 length: 15 residues. The germline V gene has CDR1 MNHEY and CDR2 SMNVEV (reference sequence). Trimming took 6 bases from V and 2 from J; bases not matched to a gene: 10. The CDR3 region has the DNA TGTGCCAGCAGGAGAATACAGGGGACCCCCTACGAGCAGTACTTC. Translated, it gives CASRRIQGTPYEQYF.

The V and J genes are TRBV5-4 and TRBJ2-1, with D possibly called TRBD1 or TRBD2 (6 bases each). Germline CDR1 is SGHNT and CDR2 is YYREEE (reference sequence). The CDR3 is 14 residues long. V lost 7 bases and J 5 bases, leaving 16 bases between the germline ends. This chain's CDR3 is CASWGAGMDNEQFF. As DNA, the CDR3 is TGTGCCAGCTGGGGGGCGGGAATGGACAATGAGCAGTTCTTC. Looking up the rest from reference TRBV5-4 and TRBJ2-1 gives the full variable domain: ETGVTQSPTHLIKTRGQQVTLRCSSQSGHNTVSWYQQALGQGPQFIFQYYREEENGRGNFPPRFSGLQFPNYSSELNVNALELDDSALYLCASWGAGMDNEQFFGPGTRLTVL.

The rearrangement uses TRBV20-1 and TRBJ1-1, with 7 positions matching TRBD1. Trimming removed 0 bases from V and 4 bases from J; junction bases left unmatched: 8. Germline CDR1 is DFQATT and CDR2 is SNEGSKA (reference sequence). The CDR3 runs 15 residues. Here the CDR3 DNA reads TGCAGTGCTAGAGAAATAGGGGGCGTGGGCACTGAAGCTTTCTTT. It is translated as CSAREIGGVGTEAFF.

This clonotype was seen a few times. The chain is built from TRBV6-2 or TRBV6-3 and TRBJ2-1; a possible D gene is TRBD2 (5 bases). There are 11 residues in the CDR3. Trimming stripped 6 bases from V and 13 bases from J, with 13 bases between. The germline CDR1 and CDR2 sequences are MNHEY and SVGEGT. The CDR3 DNA sequence: TGTGCCAGCAGCAGAGCGGTGCACCAGTTCTTC. As protein: CASSRAVHQFF.

This clonotype has just a few counts. This rearrangement joins TRBV6-1 to TRBJ1-5; D is uncertain. Looked up from germline, CDR1 is MNHNS and CDR2 is SASEGT. The ends were cut back, 2 bases at V and 0 bases at J, with 8 bases in the middle. There are 15 residues in the CDR3. The CDR3 loop reads CASSEQVLSNQPQHF. CDR3 bases: TGTGCCAGCAGTGAACAGGTCCTTAGCAATCAGCCCCAGCATTTT.

In its sample, this clonotype was seen a few times. CDR3 residues: CASSLVHSGRDTQYF. CDR3 nucleotides: TGTGCCAGCAGCTTAGTTCACAGCGGGAGAGATACGCAGTATTTT. The J gene is TRBJ2-3, the V gene TRBV7-2; 8 positions agree with TRBD2. Germline V gene data show CDR1 as SGHTA and CDR2 as FQGNSA. This CDR3 has 15 residues. Germline trimming cut 1 base from V and 5 bases from J; bases unmatched to any gene: 5.

The V and J genes are TRBV27 and TRBJ1-2; D might be TRBD1 (6 bases). V shed 2 bases and J shed 2 bases, with 15 bases lying between them. CDR3 length equals 16 residues. Germline lookup yields CDR1 MNHEY and CDR2 SMNVEV (reference sequence). Written as DNA, the CDR3 is TGTGCCAGCAGTTTAGTCAGGGGTGATGGGAACTATGGCTACACCTTC. Residues: CASSLVRGDGNYGYTF.

V gene TRBV11-2 combines with J gene TRBJ2-1, with 8 bases fitting TRBD2. There are 16 residues in the CDR3. Germline-derived CDR1 and CDR2 are SGHAT and FQNNGV. V lost 2 bases and J lost 10; bases outside the gene matches: 13. The CDR3 region has the DNA TGTGCCAGCAGCTTAACTGCGGGAGGACGTGGGCGGGAGCAGTTCTTC. This sequence encodes CASSLTAGGRGREQFF.

This chain links TRBV7-9 with TRBJ2-7; D unresolved. The V gene's germline CDR1 is SEHNR and CDR2 FQNEAQ (reference sequence). This CDR3 is built from 12 residues. The V gene lost 4 bases and the J gene lost 4 bases, with 8 bases spanning the gap. CDR3 in amino acids: CASSSLLYEQYF. DNA for the CDR3: TGTGCCAGCAGCTCACTACTGTACGAGCAGTACTTC.